This TCR beta chain is from a study of sequential checkpoint blockade in melanoma. Study-wide background: Randomization was 1:1 between first-line nivolumab→ipilimumab and ipilimumab→nivolumab. Each arm's sequence ended with maintenance nivolumab.

Treatment of the sample: randomized to nivolumab then ipilimumab (arm A) or the reverse (arm B). Patients had received no earlier DNA-damaging chemotherapy. From thawed PBMCs, live CD3+CD8+ cells negative for CD19 and CD56 were sorted. Germline-derived CDR1 and CDR2 are SGDLS and YYNGEE. Trimming took 0 bases from V and 9 from J, leaving 4 bases between them. CDR3 length: 11 residues. Produced via immunoSEQ multiplex PCR; TCRdb's table is partial and in-frame only. The sample carries approximately 22,000 clones, approximately 68% recorded once. The starting material was CD8+ T cells sorted from blood (inferred from file names), obtained from a patient given nivolumab and ipilimumab in sequence. The chain carries TRBV9 and TRBJ2-1; no definite D call. The TCR was taken from a human donor with melanoma. DNA for the CDR3: TGTGCCAGCAGCGTAGCCGGTGAGCAGTTCTTC. The encoded protein is CASSVAGEQFF.